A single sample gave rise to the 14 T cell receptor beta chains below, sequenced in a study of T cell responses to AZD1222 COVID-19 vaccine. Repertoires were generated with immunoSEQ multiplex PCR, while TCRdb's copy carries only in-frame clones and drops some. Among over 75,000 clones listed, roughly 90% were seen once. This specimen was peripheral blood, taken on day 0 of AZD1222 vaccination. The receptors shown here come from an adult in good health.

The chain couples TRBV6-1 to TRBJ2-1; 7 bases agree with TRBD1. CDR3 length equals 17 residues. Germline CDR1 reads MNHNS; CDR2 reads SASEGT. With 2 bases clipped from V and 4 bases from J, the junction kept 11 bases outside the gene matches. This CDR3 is CASSEQGDTGGYNEQFF. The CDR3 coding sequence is TGTGCCAGCAGTGAACAGGGGGATACGGGTGGGTACAATGAGCAGTTCTTC.

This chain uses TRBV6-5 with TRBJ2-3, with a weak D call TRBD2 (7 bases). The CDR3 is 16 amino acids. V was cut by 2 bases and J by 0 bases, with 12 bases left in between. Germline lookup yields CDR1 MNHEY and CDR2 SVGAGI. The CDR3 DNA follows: TGTGCCAGCAGTTACCGGACGGGGGGCAGCACAGATACGCAGTATTTT. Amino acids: CASSYRTGGSTDTQYF.

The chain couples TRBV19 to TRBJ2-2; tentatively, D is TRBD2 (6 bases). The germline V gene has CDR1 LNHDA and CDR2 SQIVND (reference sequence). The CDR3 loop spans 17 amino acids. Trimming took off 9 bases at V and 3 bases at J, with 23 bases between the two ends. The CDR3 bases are TGTGCCAGCTACCCAGGAGGGAGGAGGTCGGACACCGGGGAGCTGTTTTTT. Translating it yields CASYPGGRRSDTGELFF.

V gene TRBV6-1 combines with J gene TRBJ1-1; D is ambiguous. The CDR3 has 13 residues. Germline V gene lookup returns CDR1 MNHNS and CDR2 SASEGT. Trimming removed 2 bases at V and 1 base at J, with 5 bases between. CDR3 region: CASSENWNTEAFF. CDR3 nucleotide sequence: TGTGCCAGCAGTGAAAATTGGAACACTGAAGCTTTCTTT.

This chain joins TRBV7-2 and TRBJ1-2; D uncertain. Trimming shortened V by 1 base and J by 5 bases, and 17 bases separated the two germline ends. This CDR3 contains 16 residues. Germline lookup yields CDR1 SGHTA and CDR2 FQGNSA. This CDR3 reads CASSLEVMGGKYGYTF. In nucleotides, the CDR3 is TGTGCCAGCAGCTTAGAAGTAATGGGCGGAAAATATGGCTACACCTTC.

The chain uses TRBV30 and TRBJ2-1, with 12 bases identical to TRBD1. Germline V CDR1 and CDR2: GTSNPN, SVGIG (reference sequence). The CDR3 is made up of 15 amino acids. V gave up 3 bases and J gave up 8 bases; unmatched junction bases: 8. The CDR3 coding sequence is TGTGCCTGGAGCGCCGGGACAGGGGGCGGCTATGAGCAGTTCTTC. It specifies CAWSAGTGGGYEQFF.

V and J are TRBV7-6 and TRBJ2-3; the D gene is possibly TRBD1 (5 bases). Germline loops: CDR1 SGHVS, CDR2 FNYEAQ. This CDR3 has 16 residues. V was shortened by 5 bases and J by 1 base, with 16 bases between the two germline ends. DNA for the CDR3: TGTGCCAGCAGCCCCGGACAAGCCTCGGGCACAGATACGCAGTATTTT. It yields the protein CASSPGQASGTDTQYF.

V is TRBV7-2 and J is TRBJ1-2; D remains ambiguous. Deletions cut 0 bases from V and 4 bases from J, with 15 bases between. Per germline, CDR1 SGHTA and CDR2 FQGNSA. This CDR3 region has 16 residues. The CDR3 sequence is CASSLAPRDPAYGYTF. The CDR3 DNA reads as TGTGCCAGCAGCTTAGCACCGCGGGATCCAGCCTATGGCTACACCTTC.

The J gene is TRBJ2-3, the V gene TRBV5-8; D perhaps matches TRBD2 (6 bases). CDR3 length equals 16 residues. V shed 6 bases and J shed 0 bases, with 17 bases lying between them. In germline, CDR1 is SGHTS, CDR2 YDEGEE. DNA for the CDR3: TGTGCCAGCAACCTTCGAACCGGGACTAGCACAGATACGCAGTATTTT. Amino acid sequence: CASNLRTGTSTDTQYF.

In DNA, the CDR3 is TGTGCCAGCAGTTTATCCTCAGGGTGGACCGGGGAGCTGTTTTTT. This translates into CASSLSSGWTGELFF. The gene calls are TRBV27 and TRBJ2-2, with TRBD1 as a possible D gene (5 bases). This CDR3 has 15 amino acids. V shed 0 bases and J shed 5 bases, with 10 bases lying between them. Per germline, CDR1 MNHEY and CDR2 SMNVEV (reference sequence).

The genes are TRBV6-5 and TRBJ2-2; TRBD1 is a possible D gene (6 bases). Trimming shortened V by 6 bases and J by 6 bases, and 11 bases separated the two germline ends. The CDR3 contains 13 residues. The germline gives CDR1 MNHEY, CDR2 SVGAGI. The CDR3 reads CASSQQGSGELFF. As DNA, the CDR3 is TGTGCCAGCAGCCAACAGGGATCCGGGGAGCTGTTTTTT.

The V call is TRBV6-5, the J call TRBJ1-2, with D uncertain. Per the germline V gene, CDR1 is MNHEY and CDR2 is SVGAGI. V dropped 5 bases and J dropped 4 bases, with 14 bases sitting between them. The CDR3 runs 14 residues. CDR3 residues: CASSPRPGSYGYTF. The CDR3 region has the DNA TGTGCCAGCAGTCCCCGACCGGGATCCTATGGCTACACCTTC.

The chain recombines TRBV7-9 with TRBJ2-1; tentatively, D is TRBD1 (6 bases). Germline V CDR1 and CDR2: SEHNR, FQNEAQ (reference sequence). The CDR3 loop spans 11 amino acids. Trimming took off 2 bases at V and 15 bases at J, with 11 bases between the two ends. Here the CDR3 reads CASSLRDKGFF. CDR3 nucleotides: TGTGCCAGCAGCTTAAGGGACAAAGGGTTCTTC.

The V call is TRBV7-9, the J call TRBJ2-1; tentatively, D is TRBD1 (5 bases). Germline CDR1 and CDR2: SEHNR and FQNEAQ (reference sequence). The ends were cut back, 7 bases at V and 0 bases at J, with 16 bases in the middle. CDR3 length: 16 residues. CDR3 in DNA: TGTGCCAGCACCACAGGAAGGGGAAGCTCCTACAATGAGCAGTTCTTC. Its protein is CASTTGRGSSYNEQFF.